Given below is one T cell receptor (beta chain) in context. These data are taken from a study of blood T cell repertoires in COVID-19. Study-wide context: Nucleic acid was either cDNA or gDNA, and it came from T cells, B-cell-depleted T cells, or PBMCs.

In the authors' workflow: Amplification of reference gene primers was used by the study to estimate nucleated cell counts. The repertoire was sequenced with immunoSEQ multiplex PCR; TCRdb's copy has only in-frame clones and lacks some. That table furnishes V, J and clone size, whereas the DNA furnished D and trimming. Counted here are 50,000 to 55,000 clones, 85% to 90% occurring once; the ten biggest clones make up roughly 5%. Unmatched junction bases numbered 10, after V lost 2 bases and J lost 5 bases. The CDR3 runs 16 residues. The V gene's germline CDR1 is MDHEN and CDR2 SYDVKM. The sequence derives from a man between 60 and 70 years old with active COVID-19. Sequences were obtained from peripheral blood. The chain uses TRBV28 and TRBJ1-1; 8 bases fit TRBD1. The CDR3 loop reads CASSLASGGVKTEAFF. In DNA, the CDR3 is TGTGCCAGCAGTTTAGCATCAGGGGGCGTTAAAACTGAAGCTTTCTTT.